The present TCR beta chain was sequenced within a study of blood T cell repertoires in COVID-19. Study-wide background: COVID-19 samples, acute and convalescent, were from the United States, Italy and Spain. The cDNA or gDNA used as material had been derived from T cells, B-cell-depleted T cells, or PBMCs.

To note about this clone: One junction end does not reproduce the germline sequence, and a read error may be involved.

Per the germline V gene, CDR1 is SNHLY and CDR2 is FYNNEI. The length of the CDR3 is 11 residues. In the study's own analysis: From reference gene primer amplification, estimates of nucleated cell counts were derived. TCRdb's table, derived via immunoSEQ multiplex PCR, lists solely in-frame clones and lacks some. V and J calls and clone size come straight from that table; D and trimming were deduced from the DNA. The sample carries around 150,000 clones, approximately 82% recorded once. This TCR derives from a woman between 50 and 59 years old in a cohort sampled during active or convalescent COVID-19. Sequencing was done on a sample of peripheral blood. The chain links TRBV2 to TRBJ1-1; the D is unclear. The CDR3 is CASRQNAEAFF. The CDR3 coding sequence is TGTGCCAGCAGACAGAACGCTGAAGCTTTCTTT.